This is a list of T cell receptor beta chains from one sample in a study of regulatory T cells in long-lasting Graves disease. TCRdb used MiXCR to reprocess the multiplex PCR reads, holding one entry per CDR3 protein. Here the sample spans some 420,000 distinct CDR3 sequences, less than 25% being singletons. This specimen was peripheral blood mononuclear cells (PBMCs), taken when the disease was refractory, from a patient treated with antithyroid drugs. Source of these receptors: a female donor with Graves disease. Both conserved end residues are trimmed from each CDR3.

>TRBV11-2
ASSPSWSSDGYT
>TRBV9
ASSTRTNTGELF
>TRBV20-1
SATEVGYGYT
>TRBV6-2/TRBV6-3
ASTQRGHQPNEKLF
>TRBV28
ASSLTSGRDEQF
>TRBV3-1
ASRSGTREQY
>TRBV13
ASSPQGADTGELF
>TRBV6-1
ASSHRPNYEQY
>TRBV6-1
ASRGTSGRSYEQY
>TRBV12-3/TRBV12-4
ASSLALEYGYT
>TRBV20-1
SAEPGAGGPGETQY
>TRBV6-1
ASRSDSHSGNTIY
>TRBV7-2
ASSLLPVYTGELF
>TRBV7-9
ASGAVEETQY
>TRBV7-8
ASSLTGQQPQH
>TRBV7-2
ASSSLGGLSNYGYT
>TRBV7-2
ASTLLDRDTGELF
>TRBV20-1
SIVSTPYQETQY
>TRBV28
ASSFTRSNYEQY
>TRBV19
ASRSDGGERPQH
>TRBV6-1
ASSLGTGASGNTIY
>TRBV27
ASSTKGYEQY
>TRBV20-1
SARLAGNFYEQY
>TRBV6-5
ASSSSGAVYGYT
>TRBV19
ASSMGEIKAF
>TRBV11-3
ASSFRWGAGEKLF
>TRBV20-1
SAEEGQFYGYT